One and the same sample provided the 21 T cell receptor beta chains below, sequenced in a study of cytomegalovirus exposure and HLA in healthy donors. The PCR was carried out with 60 Vbeta primers and 13 Jbeta primers. Sequenced by immunoSEQ multiplex PCR; TCRdb stores in-frame clones only, minus some. This table has approximately 120,000 clones, 65% to 80% appearing once. Sequenced sample: PBMCs. These receptors were collected from a woman aged 40 to 49 in good health and CMV-seropositive.

The chain links TRBV5-4 to TRBJ2-3, with 7 bases matching TRBD1. The CDR3 sequence is 15 residues long. V lost 0 bases and J lost 3; bases outside the gene matches: 4. Germline V gives CDR1 SGHNT, CDR2 YYREEE (reference sequence). In nucleotides, the CDR3 is TGTGCCAGCAGCTTGGCACAGGGGAAGACAGATACGCAGTATTTT. Translation: CASSLAQGKTDTQYF.

This chain links TRBV6-1 with TRBJ1-1; unclear D gene. The CDR3 has 13 amino acids. V gave up 0 bases and J gave up 8 bases, with 10 bases separating them. The V gene's germline CDR1 is MNHNS and CDR2 SASEGT. CDR3 sequence reads: CASSEATWSEAFF. CDR3 bases: TGTGCCAGCAGTGAAGCAACCTGGAGCGAAGCTTTCTTT.

The chain employs TRBV19 and TRBJ1-2; maybe TRBD1 (5 bases). Trimming left V 8 bases short and J 6 bases short, with 10 bases between. The CDR3 totals 11 residues. CDR1 and CDR2 from the germline V gene are LNHDA and SQIVND (reference sequence). CDR3 nucleotides: TGTGCCAGTCTGCAGGGTGATGGCTACACCTTC. Amino acid sequence: CASLQGDGYTF.

The genes are TRBV7-3 and TRBJ2-6; tentatively, D is TRBD1 (5 bases). V gave up 5 bases and J gave up 2 bases, with 13 bases separating them. This CDR3 contains 16 residues. In germline, CDR1 is SGHTA, CDR2 FQGTGA. CDR3 residues: CASSPKRGAGANVLTF. The CDR3 bases are TGTGCCAGCAGCCCTAAAAGGGGCGCTGGGGCCAACGTCCTGACTTTC.

The rearrangement joins TRBV28 to TRBJ2-3; D is perhaps TRBD2 (6 bases). This CDR3 has 14 amino acids. Germline CDR1 and CDR2: MDHEN and SYDVKM. V dropped 2 bases and J dropped 0 bases, with 6 bases sitting between them. For the CDR3, the DNA is TGTGCCAGCAGTTTAGCGGGAAGCACAGATACGCAGTATTTT. It encodes CASSLAGSTDTQYF.

This clone was seen only once. Germline and junction disagree at one end, which may indicate a read error. The V gene is TRBV7-7, the J gene TRBJ2-7, with unresolved D. This CDR3 is built from 12 residues. The germline V gene has CDR1 SSHAT and CDR2 FNYEAQ (reference sequence). CDR3 sequence (DNA): TGTGCTAGCAGCTTTGACACGTACGAGCAGTACTTC. Amino acids: CASSFDTYEQYF.

There are a few counts of this clone. A junction end diverges from the germline sequence, so it may reflect a read error. The V gene is TRBV4-1, the J gene TRBJ2-1; 8 bases fit TRBD2. Germline CDR1 MGHRA, CDR2 YSYEKL. CDR3 length: 16 residues. The CDR3 DNA reads TGTGCCAGCAGCCAAACTCGACTAGCGAAGGACAATGAGCAGTTCTTC. Translated, it gives CASSQTRLAKDNEQFF.

The genes are TRBV20-1 and TRBJ2-2, with a possible D match to TRBD1 (6 bases). The germline V gene encodes CDR1 DFQATT and CDR2 SNEGSKA (reference sequence). The CDR3 consists of 11 residues. Trimming removed 1 base at V and 13 bases at J, with 10 bases between. CDR3 protein: CSARGLQGLFF. The CDR3 nucleotides are TGCAGTGCTAGAGGCTTACAGGGGCTGTTTTTT.

The chain recombines TRBV2 with TRBJ2-7, with 11 bases identical to TRBD2. Unmatched junction bases numbered 7, after V lost 3 bases and J lost 0 bases. There are 17 residues in the CDR3. In germline, CDR1 is SNHLY, CDR2 FYNNEI. CDR3 DNA sequence: TGTGCCAGCAGTGACCTACTACTAGCGGGAGACTCCTACGAGCAGTACTTC. It yields the protein CASSDLLLAGDSYEQYF. Complete variable domain (other parts from reference TRBV2 and TRBJ2-7): EPEVTQTPSHQVTQMGQEVILRCVPISNHLYFYWYRQILGQKVEFLVSFYNNEISEKSEIFDDQFSVERPDGSNFTLKIRSTKLEDSAMYFCASSDLLLAGDSYEQYFGPGTRLTVT.

CDR3 DNA: TGTGCCAGCAGCCAAGGAGGGGCGGGAGGGCACGCAGATACGCAGTATTTT. Its translation is CASSQGGAGGHADTQYF. The gene calls are TRBV4-2 and TRBJ2-3, with 9 bases lining up with TRBD2. The germline gives CDR1 LGHNA, CDR2 YNFKEQ. CDR3 length equals 17 residues. Unmatched junction bases numbered 9, after V lost 1 base and J lost 4 bases.

This chain uses TRBV6-1 with TRBJ1-1, with a weak D call TRBD1 (6 bases). V shed 4 bases and J shed 0 bases, with 12 bases lying between them. This CDR3 is built from 15 residues. CDR1 and CDR2 from the germline V gene are MNHNS and SASEGT. Here the CDR3 reads CASSGLQGLNTEAFF. The CDR3 nucleotides are TGTGCCAGCAGTGGACTACAGGGACTGAACACTGAAGCTTTCTTT.

The chain is built from TRBV5-1 and TRBJ2-7; D is unresolved. The V end was cut by 0 bases, the J end by 2 bases, with 12 bases between. The CDR3 is 15 amino acids. Per germline, CDR1 SGHRS and CDR2 YFSETQ. This CDR3 is CASSLAFEVTYEQYF. CDR3 bases: TGCGCCAGCAGCTTGGCCTTCGAGGTTACCTACGAGCAGTACTTC.

V usage is TRBV7-8 and J usage is TRBJ2-2; D gene uncertain. The CDR3 extends over 12 amino acids. Germline V gene sequence: CDR1 SGHVS, CDR2 FQNEAQ. The germline V and J ends were trimmed by 5 bases and 7 bases, with 8 bases remaining between them. CDR3 in DNA: TGTGCCAGCAGCCCCTTCGTCGGGGAGCTGTTTTTT. As protein: CASSPFVGELFF.

The V gene is TRBV4-1, the J gene TRBJ2-7; 9 nucleotides match TRBD2. CDR1 MGHRA and CDR2 YSYEKL come from the germline V gene. V lost 2 bases to trimming and J lost 1 base; unmatched junction nucleotides: 6. CDR3 length: 16 residues. The DNA of the CDR3 is TGCGCCAGCAGCCAATGGGAGACTAGCGGTTCCTACGAGCAGTACTTC. Translating gives CASSQWETSGSYEQYF.

The chain employs TRBV5-1 and TRBJ1-1; possibly TRBD1 for D (5 bases). Germline V gene sequence: CDR1 SGHRS, CDR2 YFSETQ. V lost 7 bases, J lost 6 bases, and 16 bases lay in between. The CDR3 runs 13 residues. The CDR3 DNA is TGCGCCAGCGCCCAGGGAGGCATTTCTGAAGCTTTCTTT. Residues: CASAQGGISEAFF.

The chain combines TRBV2 with TRBJ1-2, with a weak D call TRBD1 (5 bases). Between the trimmed V and J ends, which lost 5 bases and 8 bases, there was a span of 15 bases. CDR1 and CDR2 from the germline V gene are SNHLY and FYNNEI. CDR3 length: 13 residues. The CDR3: CASSPQGFYGYTF. DNA of the CDR3: TGTGCCAGCAGTCCTCAGGGATTCTACGGCTACACCTTC.

This clone has a single count. This chain uses TRBV6-4 with TRBJ2-3, with D perhaps matching TRBD2 (5 bases). The germline CDR1 and CDR2 sequences are MRHNA and SNTAGT. The V gene lost 7 bases and the J gene lost 2 bases, with 13 bases spanning the gap. The CDR3 contains 14 residues. The CDR3 here is CASIKTTLTDTQYF. The CDR3 region has the DNA TGTGCCAGCATCAAGACTACCCTCACAGATACGCAGTATTTT.

The chain couples TRBV5-1 to TRBJ2-1; no firm D call. The germline CDR1 and CDR2 sequences are SGHRS and YFSETQ. V was shortened by 2 bases and J by 6 bases, with 9 bases between the two germline ends. This CDR3 contains 13 residues. In nucleotides, the CDR3 is TGCGCCAGCAGCTTTGGGCCCCGCAATGAGCAGTTCTTC. The encoded protein is CASSFGPRNEQFF.

This clone was recorded a few times. This chain uses TRBV28 with TRBJ2-3; the match to TRBD2 covers 8 bases. This CDR3 region has 15 residues. The V segment lost 3 bases and the J segment 6 bases; nucleotides outside the gene matches: 8. In germline, CDR1 is MDHEN, CDR2 SYDVKM. CDR3 nucleotides: TGTGCCAGCAGTTTTGAGCGGGAGACATGGGATACGCAGTATTTT. It is translated as CASSFERETWDTQYF.

The chain recombines TRBV19 with TRBJ1-2; D is possibly TRBD1 (5 bases). There are 13 residues in the CDR3. Trimming cost V 5 bases and J 7 bases, with 14 bases left between them. CDR1 LNHDA and CDR2 SQIVND come from the germline V gene (reference sequence). The CDR3 reads CASSADRMTGYTF. The DNA for the CDR3 is TGTGCCAGTAGTGCCGACAGAATGACTGGCTACACCTTC.

Of note for this clone: A junction end diverges from the germline sequence, so it may reflect a read error. Other nucleotide sequences in the sample specify the same CDR3. This chain connects TRBV29-1 to TRBJ1-2; D ambiguous. From germline, CDR1 is SQVTM and CDR2 ANQGSEA. The CDR3 spans 12 residues. The CDR3 sequence: CSATAGNYGYTF. In DNA, the CDR3 is TGTAGCGCTACAGCCGGCAACTATGGCTACACCTTC. Complete variable domain (other parts from reference TRBV29-1 and TRBJ1-2): SAVISQKPSRDICQRGTSLTIQCQVDSQVTMMFWYRQQPGQSLTLIATANQGSEATYESGFVIDKFPISRPNLTFSTLTVSNMSPEDSSIYLCSATAGNYGYTFGSGTRLTVV.